The following is a T cell receptor (beta chain) sequence with its context. Its specificity is unknown. This sample was taken from a study of OX40 agonist ivuxolimab in advanced cancers. Across the study: An agonistic human IgG2 monoclonal antibody against OX40 (CD134) was given. The study gave patients intravenous ivuxolimab at 0.01 to 10 mg/kg every 2 weeks. Partial responses were achieved by three patients: one hepatocellular carcinoma, two cutaneous melanoma.

Here immunoSEQ multiplex PCR was the method, and the copy in TCRdb shows in-frame clones only, minus some. The sample consists of 39,000 or so clones, more than 80% of them appearing once. General study findings and limits: Averaging showed that CD8+ T cells had more expanded clones than CD4+ did.

This TCR derives from an adult with an advanced solid tumor such as melanoma, head and neck, liver or kidney cancer. Here the sequenced sample was CD4+ or CD8+ T cells sorted from blood, taken in a trial of the OX40 agonist ivuxolimab.

The CDR3 sequence: CASSPPNKRGGTDTQYF. DNA of the CDR3: TGTGCCAGCTCACCACCGAATAAGCGGGGGGGCACAGATACGCAGTATTTT. The V gene is TRBV18, the J gene TRBJ2-3; 9 bases fit TRBD2. The CDR3 is 17 amino acids. CDR1 is KGHSH, CDR2 LQKENI, per germline. Trimming removed 0 bases from V and 1 base from J; junction bases left unmatched: 5.